These T cell receptor beta chains were read from a single sample in a study of cytomegalovirus exposure and HLA in healthy donors. Some clones are missing from TCRdb's copy, which holds only in-frame ones; the method was immunoSEQ multiplex PCR. The sample has 50,000 to 55,000 clones; around three fifths are singletons. Sequences were obtained from PBMCs. These receptors all come from a human donor in good health. The CDR3 runs from the conserved cysteine through the conserved F or W. The D gene is left open where the match is weak. The size of a clone is reported for some rows only, either as once, few or many, or as a class for expanded clones.

v_gene	d_gene	abundance	j_gene	CDR3aa	CDR3nt
TRBV4-3	NA	NA	TRBJ1-2	CASSPESSYGYTF	TGCGCCAGCAGCCCTGAGAGTAGCTATGGCTACACCTTC
TRBV29-1	NA	NA	TRBJ2-7	CSVEKLTGVTYEQYF	TGCAGCGTTGAAAAGCTGACGGGGGTTACCTACGAGCAGTACTTC
TRBV7-3	NA	few	TRBJ2-1	CASSRDTYNEQFF	TGTGCCAGCAGCCGGGACACCTACAATGAGCAGTTCTTC
TRBV11-3	TRBD2	NA	TRBJ2-7	CASSLASGAYEQYF	TGTGCCAGCAGCTTAGCTAGCGGGGCGTACGAGCAGTACTTC
TRBV4-2	NA	NA	TRBJ1-4	CASSQEGGRGNEKLFF	TGTGCCAGCAGCCAAGAGGGTGGGAGGGGAAATGAAAAACTGTTTTTT
TRBV25-1	TRBD1	once	TRBJ1-1	CASRETGKTEAFF	TGTGCCAGCAGGGAGACAGGGAAAACTGAAGCTTTCTTT
TRBV30	NA	NA	TRBJ2-2	CAWNRDYTGELFF	TGTGCCTGGAACAGGGATTACACCGGGGAGCTGTTTTTT
TRBV29-1	NA	NA	TRBJ2-5	CSVVWGHETQYF	TGCAGCGTTGTGTGGGGGCATGAGACCCAGTACTTC
TRBV27	TRBD1	NA	TRBJ2-7	CASSLLTGTGAYEQYF	TGTGCCAGCAGTCTTCTGACCGGGACAGGAGCCTACGAGCAGTACTTC
TRBV2	NA	once	TRBJ2-7	CASRDIPYEQYF	TGTGCCAGCCGGGACATCCCCTACGAGCAGTACTTC
TRBV18	NA	NA	TRBJ1-5	CASSPQGLEPGPQHF	TGTGCCAGCTCACCACAGGGGCTGGAACCGGGGCCCCAGCATTTT
TRBV5-1	NA	few	TRBJ2-3	CASSSGGGSQDTQYF	TGCGCCAGCAGCTCCGGTGGGGGCAGTCAAGATACGCAGTATTTT
TRBV19	NA	NA	TRBJ1-2	CASGGESSLNYGYTF	TGTGCCAGTGGCGGCGAGAGTTCTCTGAACTATGGCTACACCTTC
TRBV6-5	TRBD2	medium-sized	TRBJ2-7	CASRSAGGGSYEQYF	TGTGCCAGCAGGTCGGCGGGGGGGGGATCCTACGAGCAGTACTTC
TRBV10-3	TRBD1	NA	TRBJ2-6	CAIRTGAHPSGANVLTF	TGTGCCATCAGGACAGGGGCCCACCCCTCTGGGGCCAACGTCCTGACTTTC
TRBV30	NA	NA	TRBJ2-3	CAWSVQGSDTQYF	TGTGCCTGGAGTGTGCAGGGCTCAGATACGCAGTATTTT
TRBV19	TRBD1	NA	TRBJ1-4	CASSLGQGNEKLFF	TGTGCCAGTAGTTTGGGACAGGGTAATGAAAAACTGTTTTTT
TRBV9	TRBD2	NA	TRBJ2-3	CASSVGGLAGISTDTQYF	TGTGCCAGCAGCGTAGGGGGACTAGCGGGAATCAGCACAGATACGCAGTATTTT
TRBV10-3	TRBD1	NA	TRBJ2-7	CAIRTGTGAYEQYF	TGTGCCATCCGCACCGGGACAGGGGCCTACGAGCAGTACTTC
TRBV7-9	NA	few	TRBJ2-7	CSSNALLKNEQYF	TGTTCCAGCAACGCCCTGCTAAAGAACGAGCAGTACTTC
TRBV30	NA	once	TRBJ1-1	CAWSVLTGEAFF	TGTGCCTGGAGTGTACTGACAGGTGAAGCTTTCTTT
TRBV18	NA	NA	TRBJ2-2	CASSPAALPGELFF	TGTGCCAGCTCACCAGCAGCGCTCCCCGGGGAGCTGTTTTTT
TRBV6-5	NA	NA	TRBJ2-2	CASSYWNGGTGELFF	TGTGCCAGCAGTTACTGGAACGGGGGCACCGGGGAGCTGTTTTTT
TRBV5-8	NA	NA	TRBJ2-7	CASSFSQGSYEQYF	TGTGCCAGCAGCTTTTCCCAGGGGTCCTACGAGCAGTACTTC
TRBV27	TRBD1	once	TRBJ2-7	CASSLSPTGRYEQYF	TGTGCCAGCAGTTTAAGTCCGACAGGGAGATACGAGCAGTACTTC
TRBV30	NA	once	TRBJ2-7	CAWSLYQADEQYF	TGTGCCTGGAGTCTCTACCAAGCCGACGAGCAGTACTTC
TRBV15	TRBD2	NA	TRBJ2-2	CATSRGGGGADTGELFF	TGTGCCACCAGCAGAGGGGGCGGGGGGGCCGACACCGGGGAGCTGTTTTTT
TRBV27	TRBD2	NA	TRBJ2-7	CASSRPSGGTSYEQYF	TGTGCCAGCAGTAGACCTAGCGGGGGGACCTCCTACGAGCAGTACTTC
TRBV19	TRBD1	NA	TRBJ2-1	CASTIGTGLSSYNEQFF	TGTGCCAGTACCATAGGGACAGGCCTTAGCTCCTACAATGAGCAGTTCTTC
TRBV21-1	NA	NA	TRBJ1-4	CASSKVEQINEKLFF	TGTGCCAGCAGCAAAGTAGAACAGATTAATGAAAAACTGTTTTTT
TRBV6-1	TRBD1	NA	TRBJ1-2	CASRRTGTYGYTF	TGTGCCAGCAGGAGGACAGGGACCTATGGCTACACCTTC
TRBV6-4	NA	NA	TRBJ1-2	CASSSTGNYGYPF	TGTGCCAGCAGTTCGACGGGTAACTATGGCTACCCCTTC
TRBV29-1	TRBD1	NA	TRBJ1-2	CSVGRTGAGDYGYTF	TGCAGCGTTGGTAGGACAGGGGCGGGAGACTATGGCTACACCTTC
TRBV4-3	NA	NA	TRBJ2-1	CASSQDRTPYNEQFF	TGCGCCAGCAGCCAAGATAGGACACCTTACAATGAGCAGTTCTTC
TRBV15	NA	once	TRBJ1-1	CATSRGQTNTEAFF	TGTGCCACCAGCAGAGGCCAGACTAACACTGAAGCTTTCTTT
TRBV19	NA	NA	TRBJ1-3	CAVGSGNTIYF	TGTGCCGTGGGCAGCGGAAACACCATATATTTT
TRBV7-9	NA	NA	TRBJ2-5	CASAPLTSDQETQYF	TGTGCCAGCGCCCCTCTTACTAGTGACCAAGAGACCCAGTACTTC
TRBV6-1	NA	medium-sized	TRBJ1-1	CASTTDILNTEAFF	TGTGCCAGCACCACGGACATTCTGAACACTGAAGCTTTCTTT
TRBV19	TRBD2	NA	TRBJ2-3	CASAAERGLREPF	TGTGCCAGTGCCGCCGAGCGGGGCCTGAGGGAGCCTTTT
TRBV5-6	TRBD2	few	TRBJ2-7	CASRGLAGGRDEQYF	TGTGCCAGCAGGGGACTAGCGGGGGGGCGAGACGAGCAGTACTTC
TRBV7-9	TRBD1	NA	TRBJ2-2	CASSPQGYRGAGELFF	TGTGCCAGCAGCCCCCAGGGCTACAGGGGGGCCGGGGAGCTGTTTTTT
TRBV6-5	NA	NA	TRBJ1-2	CASSYGFRAKGYTF	TGTGCCAGCAGTTACGGATTCAGGGCGAAAGGCTACACCTTC
TRBV10-3	TRBD1	few	TRBJ1-2	CAISENGQGLNGYTF	TGTGCCATCAGTGAGAACGGACAGGGCTTGAATGGCTACACCTTC
TRBV12-5	NA	NA	TRBJ1-2	CASGQRYGYTF	TGTGCTAGTGGCCAGCGGTATGGCTACACCTTC
TRBV30	NA	few	TRBJ1-5	CAWSRGSDSNQPQHF	TGTGCCTGGAGTAGGGGCAGCGATAGCAATCAGCCCCAGCATTTT
TRBV10-3	NA	NA	TRBJ2-7	CAIRGPGRYEQYF	TGTGCCATCAGGGGCCCAGGGCGGTACGAGCAGTACTTC
TRBV7-9	NA	NA	TRBJ1-1	CASSLDSSMNTEAFF	TGTGCCAGCAGCTTGGACAGTTCCATGAACACTGAAGCTTTCTTT
TRBV25-1	TRBD2	NA	TRBJ2-1	CASGVAGPFNEQFF	TGTGCCAGCGGGGTAGCGGGGCCCTTTAATGAGCAGTTCTTC
TRBV2	NA	NA	TRBJ2-7	CASSEAQGGFGKEQYF	TGTGCCAGCAGTGAAGCGCAAGGGGGTTTCGGGAAGGAGCAGTACTTC
TRBV30	NA	NA	TRBJ2-6	CAWSVKGSGGANVLTF	TGTGCCTGGAGTGTTAAGGGGTCGGGTGGGGCCAACGTCCTGACTTTC
TRBV19	TRBD1	NA	TRBJ1-1	CASRSPSTGANTEAFF	TGTGCCAGTAGGAGTCCTTCCACAGGGGCGAACACTGAAGCTTTCTTT
TRBV6-6	NA	NA	TRBJ1-1	CASADGMKDTEAFF	TGTGCCAGCGCAGACGGGATGAAGGACACTGAAGCTTTCTTT
TRBV9	NA	few	TRBJ2-7	CASSVDGTLIYEQYF	TGTGCCAGCAGCGTAGACGGGACTCTCATCTACGAGCAGTACTTC
TRBV6-6	NA	NA	TRBJ2-6	CASSTESSGANVLTF	TGTGCCAGCAGTACTGAAAGCTCTGGGGCCAACGTCCTGACTTTC
TRBV27	TRBD1	few	TRBJ2-7	CASSRTRDRLSYEQYF	TGTGCCAGCAGTAGAACCCGGGACAGACTCTCCTACGAGCAGTACTTC
TRBV7-2	TRBD1	few	TRBJ1-5	CASSPRTGMLVGYQPQHF	TGTGCCAGCAGCCCAAGGACAGGGATGTTAGTGGGGTATCAGCCCCAGCATTTT
TRBV6-1	TRBD1	NA	TRBJ1-1	CASSAPKADRARNTEAFF	TGTGCCAGCAGTGCCCCGAAAGCTGACAGGGCCCGGAACACTGAAGCTTTCTTT
TRBV6-5	NA	NA	TRBJ2-7	CASSYPGRGSSYEQYF	TGTGCCAGCAGTTACCCGGGGAGGGGGAGCTCCTACGAGCAGTACTTC
TRBV2	TRBD1	NA	TRBJ1-5	CASSRGLSNQPQHF	TGTGCCAGCAGTAGGGGGCTTAGCAATCAGCCCCAGCATTTT
TRBV7-2	NA	NA	TRBJ1-5	CASSFRDTGQPQHF	TGTGCCAGCAGCTTCCGGGACACGGGGCAGCCCCAGCATTTT